This is a list of T cell receptor beta chains from one sample in a study of identical twins. TCRdb called the 5' RACE reads again in MiXCR, with one record for every CDR3 protein. This table has 500,000 or so distinct CDR3 sequences, approximately 14% appearing once. This sample was also put to use in a study of yellow fever vaccine responses in identical twins.

The specimen was CD4+ T cells sorted from blood. Every receptor here comes from a woman aged 18-30 years in good health. Both conserved end residues are part of each CDR3. The order of the fields is V gene, D gene, clone size, J gene, CDR3 protein, CDR3 DNA. D genes are given only for firm matches. Clone size appears in some rows only: once, few, many, or a class for an expanded clone.

TRBV5-1,NA,few,TRBJ2-1,CASKSPGLLNEQFF,TGCGCCAGCAAATCACCGGGACTCCTCAATGAGCAGTTCTTC
TRBV4-3,NA,many,TRBJ2-2,CASSQETVRGGELFF,TGCGCCAGCAGCCAAGAGACAGTACGGGGCGGGGAGCTGTTTTTT
TRBV7-8,NA,once,TRBJ2-3,CASSPFRGPDTQYF,TGTGCCAGCAGCCCCTTCCGGGGCCCGGATACGCAGTATTTT
TRBV5-1,NA,many,TRBJ1-5,CASSLAGDSNQPQHF,TGCGCCAGCAGCTTGGCCGGGGATAGCAATCAGCCCCAGCATTTT
TRBV20-1,NA,few,TRBJ2-7,CSARDFPSYEQYF,TGCAGTGCCAGGGACTTCCCCTCCTACGAGCAGTACTTC
TRBV4-1,NA,few,TRBJ2-4,CASSQLLAKNIQYF,TGCGCCAGCAGCCAACTTCTAGCCAAAAACATTCAGTACTTC
TRBV3-1,NA,few,TRBJ2-1,CASSQPVFAAPNEQFF,TGTGCCAGCAGCCAACCCGTGTTCGCAGCACCCAATGAGCAGTTCTTC
TRBV18,TRBD1,NA,TRBJ1-2,CASSPLTGDGYTF,TGTGCCAGCTCACCACTTACAGGGGATGGCTACACCTTC
TRBV6-2/TRBV6-3,NA,NA,TRBJ2-7,CASSYFYRTAKPTVEQYF,TGTGCCAGCAGTTACTTTTATCGGACAGCCAAACCCACGGTCGAGCAGTACTTC
TRBV18,NA,few,TRBJ1-4,CASSTGLLRVKLFF,TGTGCCAGCTCTACGGGCCTCCTGAGAGTAAAACTGTTTTTT
TRBV6-1,NA,NA,TRBJ1-1,CASRTGSLRAEAFF,TGTGCCAGTAGAACAGGGTCCCTACGTGCCGAAGCTTTCTTT
TRBV5-1,NA,NA,TRBJ2-5,CASSLGTTGRVETQYF,TGCGCCAGCAGCTTGGGTACAACAGGGCGAGTCGAGACCCAGTACTTC
TRBV3-1,NA,few,TRBJ1-5,CASSQVYGSNQPQHF,TGTGCCAGCAGCCAAGTTTACGGTAGCAATCAGCCCCAGCATTTT
TRBV6-5,NA,NA,TRBJ2-5,CASSSTSGGSETQYF,TGTGCCAGCAGTTCCACGTCGGGGGGCTCGGAGACCCAGTACTTC
TRBV5-8,NA,few,TRBJ2-6,CASSPEPGGPGANVLTF,TGTGCCAGCAGCCCGGAACCCGGGGGCCCTGGGGCCAACGTCCTGACTTTC
TRBV6-5,NA,NA,TRBJ2-4,CASSYSFPKNIQYF,TGTGCCAGCAGTTACTCTTTCCCCAAAAACATTCAGTACTTC
TRBV9,TRBD2,NA,TRBJ2-7,CASSGTSGGAYEQYF,TGTGCCAGCAGCGGAACTAGCGGGGGGGCCTACGAGCAGTACTTC
TRBV2,TRBD2,NA,TRBJ2-7,CASTPAGAYEQYF,TGTGCCAGCACCCCGGCGGGGGCCTACGAGCAGTACTTC
TRBV5-5,TRBD1,many,TRBJ2-2,CASSSTGGAATGELFF,TGTGCCAGCAGTTCTACAGGGGGCGCGGCCACCGGGGAGCTGTTTTTT
TRBV7-8,TRBD1,NA,TRBJ2-5,CASSLATITRDRKETQYF,TGTGCCAGCAGCTTAGCGACAATCACCCGGGACAGAAAAGAGACCCAGTACTTC
TRBV5-6,NA,few,TRBJ2-5,CASSIPGHLRETQYF,TGTGCCAGCAGCATACCGGGACACCTACGGGAGACCCAGTACTTC
TRBV18,NA,NA,TRBJ2-7,CASSPLGGGDSYEQYF,TGTGCCAGCTCACCACTGGGCGGCGGGGACTCCTACGAGCAGTACTTC
TRBV28,TRBD1,NA,TRBJ1-5,CASSPHTGQANQPQHF,TGTGCCAGCAGTCCGCACACGGGACAGGCCAATCAGCCCCAGCATTTT
TRBV7-2,NA,NA,TRBJ1-2,CASSPGQSPNYGYTF,TGTGCCAGCAGCCCAGGACAGTCTCCTAACTATGGCTACACCTTC
TRBV29-1,NA,few,TRBJ2-2,CSVPTAVGTGELFF,TGCAGCGTCCCTACTGCTGTGGGCACCGGGGAGCTGTTTTTT
TRBV20-1,TRBD1,many,TRBJ2-3,CSAHTGSGGLTDTQYF,TGCAGTGCCCACACAGGGTCAGGGGGCCTCACAGATACGCAGTATTTT
TRBV5-1,NA,NA,TRBJ2-3,CASSYDPTASTDTQYF,TGCGCCAGCAGTTATGACCCGACGGCTAGCACAGATACGCAGTATTTT
TRBV7-9,NA,few,TRBJ1-2,CASSPLPGGGYTF,TGTGCCAGCAGCCCCCTACCTGGTGGAGGCTACACCTTC
TRBV25-1,TRBD2,NA,TRBJ2-1,CASTTGLAGVNEQFF,TGTGCCAGCACGACGGGACTAGCGGGGGTGAATGAGCAGTTCTTC
TRBV29-1,NA,few,TRBJ2-3,CSAGSDTQYF,TGCAGCGCTGGATCAGATACGCAGTATTTT
TRBV29-1,NA,few,TRBJ2-6,CSVEDPTAGAGANVLTF,TGCAGCGTTGAAGATCCCACCGCAGGGGCCGGGGCCAACGTCCTGACTTTC
TRBV6-2/TRBV6-3,NA,NA,TRBJ2-6,CASRNLRAHSGANVLTF,TGTGCCAGCAGAAATCTTCGGGCCCACTCTGGGGCCAACGTCCTGACTTTC
TRBV11-3,NA,NA,TRBJ1-1,CASSLVIVIFAEAFF,TGTGCCAGCAGCTTAGTTATAGTCATCTTCGCTGAAGCTTTCTTT
TRBV9,TRBD2,few,TRBJ2-1,CASATGTSSYNEQFF,TGTGCCAGCGCAACCGGGACTAGCTCCTACAATGAGCAGTTCTTC
TRBV6-1,TRBD2,few,TRBJ2-5,CASKLAGVETQYF,TGTGCCAGCAAGCTAGCGGGGGTGGAGACCCAGTACTTC
TRBV6-1,TRBD2,NA,TRBJ2-2,CASSTSVAGGTNTGELFF,TGTGCCAGCAGCACCAGCGTAGCGGGGGGGACGAACACCGGGGAGCTGTTTTTT
TRBV5-1,TRBD1,few,TRBJ2-2,CASSKGQVNTGELFF,TGCGCCAGCAGCAAGGGACAGGTTAACACCGGGGAGCTGTTTTTT
TRBV12-3/TRBV12-4,TRBD2,NA,TRBJ2-2,CASRAGLADTGELFF,TGTGCCAGCAGGGCCGGACTAGCGGACACCGGGGAGCTGTTTTTT
TRBV5-1,TRBD2,many,TRBJ2-2,CASSLVLAGEVGELFF,TGCGCCAGCAGCTTGGTCCTAGCGGGAGAAGTCGGGGAGCTGTTTTTT
TRBV12-3/TRBV12-4,TRBD1,many,TRBJ1-5,CASSIGTANQPQHF,TGTGCCAGCAGCATAGGGACAGCGAATCAGCCCCAGCATTTT
TRBV7-2,TRBD2,many,TRBJ2-7,CASSPGLAGVYEQYF,TGTGCCAGCAGCCCAGGACTAGCGGGAGTCTACGAGCAGTACTTC
TRBV28,NA,NA,TRBJ2-3,CASTPPGQILSTDTQYF,TGTGCCAGCACTCCCCCCGGACAGATACTAAGCACAGATACGCAGTATTTT
TRBV28,NA,NA,TRBJ2-1,CASSLSGAKTYNEQFF,TGTGCCAGCAGTTTATCAGGGGCGAAAACCTACAATGAGCAGTTCTTC
TRBV7-9,NA,NA,TRBJ1-2,CASSLNLDRANYGYTF,TGTGCCAGCAGCTTAAACCTGGACCGGGCTAACTATGGCTACACCTTC
TRBV6-1,NA,few,TRBJ1-1,CASSTTGTTVTEAFF,TGTGCCAGCAGTACAACCGGGACAACCGTCACTGAAGCTTTCTTT
TRBV20-1,TRBD1,once,TRBJ2-7,CSARDLGQGRYEQYF,TGCAGTGCTAGAGATCTAGGACAGGGGCGCTACGAGCAGTACTTC
TRBV6-5,TRBD1,NA,TRBJ2-7,CASRDRDGEQYF,TGTGCCAGCAGGGACAGGGACGGCGAGCAGTACTTC
TRBV5-1,TRBD2,NA,TRBJ2-1,CASSWTSGGARGEQFF,TGCGCCAGCAGCTGGACTAGCGGGGGGGCTAGGGGTGAGCAGTTCTTC
TRBV12-3/TRBV12-4,NA,NA,TRBJ1-1,CASSFRGGVAEAFF,TGTGCCAGCAGTTTCCGTGGAGGCGTCGCTGAAGCTTTCTTT
TRBV7-2,NA,few,TRBJ2-7,CASSLRHRDSYEQYF,TGTGCCAGCAGCTTAAGGCACCGGGACTCCTACGAGCAGTACTTC
TRBV27,NA,few,TRBJ2-7,CASSRGGGDRYEQYF,TGTGCCAGCAGCCGTGGAGGCGGGGACCGCTACGAGCAGTACTTC
TRBV2,NA,few,TRBJ2-5,CASTPLGSQETQYF,TGTGCCAGCACCCCCCTGGGCAGCCAAGAGACCCAGTACTTC
TRBV7-2,NA,NA,TRBJ2-1,CASSFSRANNEQFF,TGTGCCAGCAGCTTCTCCAGGGCGAACAATGAGCAGTTCTTC
TRBV12-3/TRBV12-4,TRBD2,few,TRBJ2-2,CASTLVGRGRTGELFF,TGTGCCAGCACCCTCGTAGGGAGGGGAAGAACCGGGGAGCTGTTTTTT
TRBV11-1,TRBD1,many,TRBJ2-6,CASSPGQGTTSGANVLTF,TGTGCCAGCAGCCCGGGACAGGGGACGACCTCTGGGGCCAACGTCCTGACTTTC